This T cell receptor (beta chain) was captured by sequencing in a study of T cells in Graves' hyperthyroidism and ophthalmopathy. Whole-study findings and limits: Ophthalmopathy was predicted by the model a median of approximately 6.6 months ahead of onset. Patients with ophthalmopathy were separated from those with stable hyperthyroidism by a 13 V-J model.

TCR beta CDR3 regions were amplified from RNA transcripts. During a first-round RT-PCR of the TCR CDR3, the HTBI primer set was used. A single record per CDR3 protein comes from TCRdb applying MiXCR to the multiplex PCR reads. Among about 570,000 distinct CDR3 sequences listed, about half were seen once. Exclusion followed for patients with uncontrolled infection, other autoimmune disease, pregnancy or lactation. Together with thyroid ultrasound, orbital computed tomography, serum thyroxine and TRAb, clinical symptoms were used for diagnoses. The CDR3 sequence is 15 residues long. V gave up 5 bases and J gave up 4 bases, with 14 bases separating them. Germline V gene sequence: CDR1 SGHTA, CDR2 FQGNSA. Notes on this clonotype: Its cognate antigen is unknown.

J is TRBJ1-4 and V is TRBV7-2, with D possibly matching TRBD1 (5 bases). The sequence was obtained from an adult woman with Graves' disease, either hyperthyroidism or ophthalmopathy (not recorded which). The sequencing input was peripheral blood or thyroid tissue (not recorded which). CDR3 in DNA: TGTGCCAGCAGCGCCCAGGGTAGCCATAATGAAAAACTGTTTTTT. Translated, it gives CASSAQGSHNEKLFF.